This T cell receptor beta chain appears in the sequencing data of a study of blood T cells in healthy people across ages. This clonotype has more than one count but fewer than ten. Germline V gene lookup returns CDR1 SGHVT and CDR2 SQSDAQ. This CDR3 comprises 13 residues. V was cut by 4 bases and J by 10 bases, with 15 bases left in between. For the second PCR, which ran for roughly 6 to 11 cycles, a sample-barcoded 5' primer and a J-beta primer mix were used. Every molecule of cDNA carried a tag from a template-switch adaptor with 12 random nucleotides. TCRdb used MiXCR to reprocess the 5' RACE reads, holding one entry per CDR3 protein. In the table there are 600,000 to 1,000,000 distinct CDR3 sequences, more than 20% of which are singletons. The data were also submitted as part of a second study, on T cells of mothers and their children. That work adds: Healthy Caucasian mothers, a few in number, and their six children were the donors. The shaping of TCR recombination output by thymic selection is similar in related and unrelated pairs.

The sample consisted of blood. The sequence came from a boy younger than 18 in good health. The chain joins TRBV7-4 to TRBJ2-3, with TRBD2 as a possible D gene (5 bases). CDR3 sequence: CASSSTTARAQYF. The CDR3, as DNA: TGTGCCAGCAGCTCTACAACAGCGAGGGCGCAGTATTTT.